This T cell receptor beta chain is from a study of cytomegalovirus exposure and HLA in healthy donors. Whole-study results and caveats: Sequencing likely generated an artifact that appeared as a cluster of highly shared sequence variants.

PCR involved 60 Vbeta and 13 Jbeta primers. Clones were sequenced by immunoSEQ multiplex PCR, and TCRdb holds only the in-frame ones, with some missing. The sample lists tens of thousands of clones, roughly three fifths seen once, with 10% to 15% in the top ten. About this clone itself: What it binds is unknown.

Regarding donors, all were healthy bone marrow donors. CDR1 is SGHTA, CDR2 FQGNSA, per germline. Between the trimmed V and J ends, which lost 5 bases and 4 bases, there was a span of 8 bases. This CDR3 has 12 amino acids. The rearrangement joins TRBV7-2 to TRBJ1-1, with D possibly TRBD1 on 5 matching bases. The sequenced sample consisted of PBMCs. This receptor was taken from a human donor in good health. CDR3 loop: CASSPRGTEAFF. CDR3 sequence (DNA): TGTGCCAGCAGCCCTAGGGGCACTGAAGCTTTCTTT.